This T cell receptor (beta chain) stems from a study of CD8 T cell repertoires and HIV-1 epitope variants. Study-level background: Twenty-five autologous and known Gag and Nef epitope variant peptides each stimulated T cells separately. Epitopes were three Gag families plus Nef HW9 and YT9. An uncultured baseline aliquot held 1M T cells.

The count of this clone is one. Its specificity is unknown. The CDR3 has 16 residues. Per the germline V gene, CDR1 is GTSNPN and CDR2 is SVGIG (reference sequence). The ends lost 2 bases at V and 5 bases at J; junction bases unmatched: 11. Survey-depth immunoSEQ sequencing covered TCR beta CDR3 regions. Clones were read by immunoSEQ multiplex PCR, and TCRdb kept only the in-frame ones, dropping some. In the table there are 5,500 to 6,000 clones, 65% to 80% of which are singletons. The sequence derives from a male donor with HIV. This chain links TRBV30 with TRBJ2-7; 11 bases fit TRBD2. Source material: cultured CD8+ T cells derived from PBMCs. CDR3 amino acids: CAWSLAGGPVLHEQYF. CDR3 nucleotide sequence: TGTGCCTGGAGTCTAGCGGGGGGTCCCGTTCTCCACGAGCAGTACTTC.